These T cell receptor beta chains were read from a single sample in a study of T-cell memory formation after mild COVID-19. Via MiXCR, TCRdb re-called the 5' RACE reads, giving one row per CDR3 protein. The sample contains under 450,000 distinct CDR3 sequences, around 20% of which appear only once. Sequenced material: PBMCs or a T cell subset sorted from them (not recorded which). The source of these receptors is a man aged 18 to 29 who had mild COVID-19 (a few samples of this study predate the infection). Cell type and time point are not known. Each CDR3 is given with its conserved first and last residue. Fields, in order: V gene, J gene, CDR3 protein.

v_call: TRBV5-4; j_call: TRBJ2-2; cdr3_aa: CASSLRVLRTANTGELFF
v_call: TRBV6-1; j_call: TRBJ1-2; cdr3_aa: CASSVTAGEGYTF
v_call: TRBV12-3/TRBV12-4; j_call: TRBJ1-4; cdr3_aa: CASSLVVRAAEKLFF
v_call: TRBV12-3/TRBV12-4; j_call: TRBJ2-2; cdr3_aa: CASSPFGGNTGELFF
v_call: TRBV12-3/TRBV12-4; j_call: TRBJ1-2; cdr3_aa: CASSYFPGHGYTF
v_call: TRBV4-3; j_call: TRBJ2-7; cdr3_aa: CASSQIAGGPGEQYF
v_call: TRBV5-6; j_call: TRBJ2-6; cdr3_aa: CASRPRGSGANVLTF
v_call: TRBV5-1; j_call: TRBJ1-5; cdr3_aa: CASSHGTAENQPQHF
v_call: TRBV7-6; j_call: TRBJ1-1; cdr3_aa: CASSLGMEEAFF
v_call: TRBV18; j_call: TRBJ1-6; cdr3_aa: CASSQGQVGSPLHF
v_call: TRBV6-5; j_call: TRBJ2-3; cdr3_aa: CASSPPGLAGARSTDTQYF
v_call: TRBV20-1; j_call: TRBJ1-2; cdr3_aa: CSARAYGSNYGYTF
v_call: TRBV12-3/TRBV12-4; j_call: TRBJ1-5; cdr3_aa: CASGKGAVQPQHF
v_call: TRBV5-1; j_call: TRBJ2-2; cdr3_aa: CASSSGQVSHTGELFF
v_call: TRBV6-6; j_call: TRBJ2-5; cdr3_aa: CASSYLQETQYF
v_call: TRBV10-3; j_call: TRBJ2-5; cdr3_aa: CAISESGWETQYF
v_call: TRBV18; j_call: TRBJ2-7; cdr3_aa: CASSPKGLAYEQYF
v_call: TRBV29-1; j_call: TRBJ2-3; cdr3_aa: CSVDPGLLGDTQYF
v_call: TRBV29-1; j_call: TRBJ1-4; cdr3_aa: CSVPDRVNEKLFF
v_call: TRBV9; j_call: TRBJ2-1; cdr3_aa: CASTPDPGADEQFF
v_call: TRBV6-5; j_call: TRBJ2-1; cdr3_aa: CASKRPHGEQFF
v_call: TRBV12-3/TRBV12-4; j_call: TRBJ2-2; cdr3_aa: CASNILTGGHGELFF
v_call: TRBV5-5; j_call: TRBJ2-2; cdr3_aa: CASSLGTASGELFF
v_call: TRBV12-3/TRBV12-4; j_call: TRBJ2-3; cdr3_aa: CASLAGNTQYF
v_call: TRBV3-1; j_call: TRBJ2-3; cdr3_aa: CASSLTSSEDTQYF
v_call: TRBV7-2; j_call: TRBJ2-1; cdr3_aa: CASSLELAGGRNEQFF
v_call: TRBV12-3/TRBV12-4; j_call: TRBJ2-3; cdr3_aa: CASTITSGGKDTQYF
v_call: TRBV7-9; j_call: TRBJ1-5; cdr3_aa: CASSPGTHGTPQHF
v_call: TRBV6-1; j_call: TRBJ1-2; cdr3_aa: CASSEIGVDYGYTF
v_call: TRBV15; j_call: TRBJ2-2; cdr3_aa: CATSRDLASGELFF
v_call: TRBV7-9; j_call: TRBJ1-1; cdr3_aa: CASSLEGATEAFF
v_call: TRBV18; j_call: TRBJ2-7; cdr3_aa: CASSPAWGANEQYF
v_call: TRBV28; j_call: TRBJ1-3; cdr3_aa: CASLQVPGNTIYF
v_call: TRBV30; j_call: TRBJ2-1; cdr3_aa: CAWSRGYSYNEQFF
v_call: TRBV7-8; j_call: TRBJ2-2; cdr3_aa: CASRELAGATGELFF
v_call: TRBV4-1; j_call: TRBJ2-5; cdr3_aa: CASSQGPGGVETQYF
v_call: TRBV9; j_call: TRBJ2-5; cdr3_aa: CASSAPGGGNEETQYF
v_call: TRBV29-1; j_call: TRBJ2-5; cdr3_aa: CSVHDRATETQYF
v_call: TRBV7-2; j_call: TRBJ2-1; cdr3_aa: CASGWTSGGNEQFF
v_call: TRBV24-1; j_call: TRBJ2-3; cdr3_aa: CATSDSRTRDTQYF
v_call: TRBV7-3; j_call: TRBJ2-2; cdr3_aa: CASSPLGTSNTGELFF
v_call: TRBV7-3; j_call: TRBJ2-3; cdr3_aa: CASSSGFDTQYF
v_call: TRBV6-2/TRBV6-3; j_call: TRBJ2-7; cdr3_aa: CATRTGVYEQYF
v_call: TRBV27; j_call: TRBJ2-1; cdr3_aa: CASRLEGTAYNEQFF
v_call: TRBV10-3; j_call: TRBJ2-5; cdr3_aa: CAISGTSGGQGETQYF